This TCR beta chain originates from a study of a mutant IDH1 vaccine in newly diagnosed glioma. Study background: Treatment recipients were approximately 62% male and 37.5% female, and their mean age was roughly 40 years. Standard pretreatment was either radiotherapy, temozolomide, or, for most, radiochemotherapy with temozolomide. Visit timing is recorded as week 35 for V12 and week 47 for V13. Study-wide results and limits: Vaccine-induced responses were seen in 85% to 95% of patients, spanning several MHC alleles.

Time point given: week 47, end of study. Every vaccine dose comprised 300 ug of mutant IDH1 20-mer peptide plus topical imiquimod. There are 14 residues in the CDR3. Germline lookup yields CDR1 SGDLS and CDR2 YYNGEE. Trimming pared 0 bases from V and 3 bases from J, leaving 7 bases between. Concerning this clone itself: Its specificity is unknown.

Using immunoSEQ multiplex PCR, the repertoire was profiled, and TCRdb retains in-frame clones only, with some absent. In the table there are about 94,000 clones, under 90% of which are singletons. The TCR comes from a woman aged 45-60 years with glioma. V and J are TRBV9 and TRBJ1-3; D unclear. The sample in question was PBMCs, obtained from a glioma patient whose treatment included an IDH1 peptide vaccine. The CDR3 protein is CASSVGTGGNTIYF. The CDR3 DNA is TGTGCCAGCAGCGTAGGAACGGGTGGAAACACCATATATTTT.